These 20 T cell receptor beta chains were all obtained from the same sample, sequenced in a study of CD8 T cells in ankylosing spondylitis. TCRdb itself ran the 5' RACE reads through MiXCR, one entry per CDR3 protein. Altogether some 270,000 distinct CDR3 sequences are present, roughly 18% being singletons, with the ten largest covering around 32%. Specimen: blood, either unsorted or a sorted T cell fraction (not recorded which). The receptors here all came from a male donor with ankylosing spondylitis or in good health (not recorded which).

The chain is built from TRBV20-1 and TRBJ2-7, with D uncertain. Between the trimmed V and J ends, which lost 1 base and 2 bases, there was a span of 15 bases. Germline V CDR1 and CDR2: DFQATT, SNEGSKA (reference sequence). CDR3 length: 15 residues. This CDR3 reads CSARGRWALPYEQYF. Written as DNA, the CDR3 is TGCAGTGCTAGAGGACGTTGGGCCCTACCCTACGAGCAGTACTTC.

This clonotype was picked up many times. J is TRBJ2-1 and V is TRBV4-1; D might be TRBD2 (5 bases). The CDR3 is 18 amino acids. CDR1 is MGHRA, CDR2 YSYEKL, per germline. Trimming left V 0 bases short and J 1 base short, with 16 bases between. The CDR3 loop reads CASSQEPQSGHSYNEQFF. DNA for the CDR3: TGCGCCAGCAGCCAAGAGCCTCAAAGCGGCCATTCCTACAATGAGCAGTTCTTC.

The chain combines TRBV4-3 with TRBJ2-2; the match to TRBD1 covers 7 bases. After removal of 0 bases from V and 4 bases from J, the junction contained 5 bases not matched to a gene. The germline V gene encodes CDR1 LGHNA and CDR2 YSLEER. This CDR3 contains 16 residues. The CDR3 nucleotides read TGCGCCAGCAGCCAAGATATGGGGACAGCCACCGGGGAGCTGTTTTTT. This translates into CASSQDMGTATGELFF.

In its sample, this clonotype was seen a few times. V usage is TRBV12-3 or TRBV12-4 and J usage is TRBJ2-1; TRBD1 matches 11 bases. V trimming: 4 bases; J trimming: 6 bases; junction bases outside the gene matches: 5. CDR3 length equals 15 residues. The CDR3 DNA reads TGTGCCAGCAGTTCTGGACAGGGGGCGATCAATGAGCAGTTCTTC. The encoded protein is CASSSGQGAINEQFF.

This clonotype was counted ten times or more. The rearrangement links TRBV27 to TRBJ2-1; 7 bases agree with TRBD1. CDR1 and CDR2 from the germline V gene are MNHEY and SMNVEV (reference sequence). The CDR3 consists of 19 residues. The V and J ends lost 2 bases and 0 bases, in that order; junction bases with no gene match: 13. DNA for the CDR3: TGTGCCAGCAGTTTAATCGGTCCGGGACAGTTGAGCTCCTACAATGAGCAGTTCTTC. Residues: CASSLIGPGQLSSYNEQFF.

This clonotype was counted a few times. J is TRBJ2-3 and V is TRBV12-5; a weak D match, TRBD2 (5 bases). This CDR3 spans 14 amino acids. Germline V gene sequence: CDR1 LGHNT, CDR2 FRNRAP. Trimming removed 7 bases from V and 0 bases from J, with 11 bases in between. For the CDR3, the DNA is TGTGCTAGTGCTCCCGGGAATAGCACAGATACGCAGTATTTT. Translation: CASAPGNSTDTQYF.

The chain couples TRBV25-1 to TRBJ1-6, with D unclear. V lost 3 bases and J 14 bases, leaving 17 bases between the germline ends. Germline V gene sequence: CDR1 MGHDK, CDR2 SYGVNS. This CDR3 is built from 14 residues. CDR3 in amino acids: CASSEVLGPPALHF. CDR3 DNA: TGTGCCAGCAGTGAGGTCTTGGGCCCCCCGGCCCTCCACTTT. The complete variable domain, with remaining parts taken from reference TRBV25-1 and TRBJ1-6, reads EADIYQTPRYLVIGTGKKITLECSQTMGHDKMYWYQQDPGMELHLIHYSYGVNSTEKGDLSSESTVSRIRTEHFPLTLESARPSHTSQYLCASSEVLGPPALHFGNGTRLTVT.

The chain couples TRBV12-3 or TRBV12-4 to TRBJ1-5; D might be TRBD1 (5 bases). The CDR3 extends over 15 amino acids. The V and J ends lost 4 bases and 0 bases respectively, with 10 bases between them. The CDR3 DNA sequence: TGTGCCAGCAGTTCTCGAGGGGATAGCAATCAGCCCCAGCATTTT. This codes for CASSSRGDSNQPQHF.

This clonotype has more than one count but fewer than ten. The chain carries TRBV7-9 and TRBJ2-7; tentative D call: TRBD1 (7 bases). The V and J ends lost 5 bases and 4 bases respectively, with 15 bases between them. This CDR3 spans 14 amino acids. Germline-derived CDR1 and CDR2 are SEHNR and FQNEAQ (reference sequence). Here the CDR3 DNA reads TGTGCCAGCAGCGGTGCGGGACAGATTTACGAGCAGTACTTC. This translates into CASSGAGQIYEQYF.

The chain carries TRBV12-3 or TRBV12-4 and TRBJ2-7, with 8 bases aligning to TRBD1. V was pared by 3 bases and J by 6 bases, with 4 bases of the junction left unmatched. This CDR3 has 13 amino acids. The DNA for the CDR3 is TGTGCCAGCAGTTTGGACAGGGTTTCCGAGCAGTACTTC. Translating gives CASSLDRVSEQYF.

The chain carries TRBV2 and TRBJ2-5; 9 bases align to TRBD2. CDR3 size: 16 residues. V shed 0 bases, J shed 1 base, and the junction held 3 bases outside the gene matches. Germline-derived CDR1 and CDR2 are SNHLY and FYNNEI. In nucleotides, the CDR3 is TGTGCCAGCAGTGAAGCGGCGGGAGGGCCCCAAGAGACCCAGTACTTC. Its protein is CASSEAAGGPQETQYF.

This clonotype was seen a few times. The genes are TRBV28 and TRBJ2-1; 13 nucleotides line up with TRBD2. The germline CDR1 and CDR2 sequences are MDHEN and SYDVKM. The CDR3 runs 15 residues. J was trimmed by 6 bases and V by 2 bases; bases with no gene match: 1. CDR3 sequence: CASSLRLAGGNEQFF. CDR3 in DNA: TGTGCCAGCAGTTTAAGACTAGCGGGAGGCAATGAGCAGTTCTTC.

The chain recombines TRBV20-1 with TRBJ2-7; a possible D gene is TRBD1 (5 bases). Trimming cost V 3 bases and J 3 bases, with 12 bases left between them. CDR1 is DFQATT, CDR2 SNEGSKA, per germline (reference sequence). CDR3 size: 13 residues. The CDR3 DNA sequence: TGCAGTGCTAGCGGTGACAGCTACTACGAGCAGTACTTC. This translates into CSASGDSYYEQYF.

In this sample, this clonotype turned up many times. The chain links TRBV6-1 to TRBJ2-7; possible D gene TRBD1, 5 bases. V was clipped by 7 bases and J by 2 bases, with 18 bases between them. Per germline, CDR1 MNHNS and CDR2 SASEGT. The length of the CDR3 is 15 residues. The CDR3 loop reads CASTLGAGGPYEQYF. The CDR3 coding sequence is TGTGCCAGCACCCTAGGGGCAGGTGGCCCCTACGAGCAGTACTTC.

This clonotype was seen repeatedly, ten times or more. J is TRBJ2-2 and V is TRBV3-1; D gene uncertain. Germline CDR1 and CDR2: LGHDT and YNNKEL (reference sequence). With 0 bases removed from V and 5 bases from J, the gap between germline ends came to 10 bases. The CDR3 is made up of 15 amino acids. CDR3 sequence: CASSQEVMGTGELFF. The CDR3, as DNA: TGTGCCAGCAGCCAAGAAGTGATGGGGACCGGGGAGCTGTTTTTT.

This sequence joins TRBV5-1 and TRBJ2-4; D possibly corresponds to TRBD1 (5 bases). Germline CDR1 is SGHRS and CDR2 is YFSETQ. V was pared by 0 bases and J by 7 bases, with 14 bases between. The CDR3 loop spans 15 amino acids. This CDR3 reads CASSLAGRLVNIQYF. CDR3 DNA sequence: TGCGCCAGCAGCTTGGCAGGGCGGTTAGTGAACATTCAGTACTTC.

V and J are TRBV7-9 and TRBJ2-1, with 10 bases lining up with TRBD2. CDR1 is SEHNR, CDR2 FQNEAQ, per germline (reference sequence). The CDR3 length is 17 residues. V lost 5 bases and J lost 3; bases outside the gene matches: 10. As DNA, the CDR3 is TGTGCCAGCAGCCGTGCTAGCGGGGGTCCCCTCTACAATGAGCAGTTCTTC. Translated, it gives CASSRASGGPLYNEQFF.

Only a few counts were recorded for this clonotype. This sequence joins TRBV20-1 and TRBJ1-2; 9 positions match TRBD1. Germline trimming cut 2 bases from V and 3 bases from J; bases unmatched to any gene: 4. Germline assignment: CDR1 DFQATT and CDR2 SNEGSKA (reference sequence). This CDR3 comprises 14 residues. CDR3: CSARPTGGDYGYTF. CDR3 nucleotide sequence: TGCAGTGCTAGACCCACAGGGGGCGACTATGGCTACACCTTC.

This clonotype was seen at least ten times. The chain carries TRBV6-5 and TRBJ2-7; D remains unclear. V was cut by 2 bases and J by 2 bases, with 10 bases left in between. This CDR3 region has 14 residues. CDR1 MNHEY and CDR2 SVGAGI come from the germline V gene. The CDR3 DNA sequence: TGTGCCAGCAGTTACACAGAGCACCCCTACGAGCAGTACTTC. This encodes CASSYTEHPYEQYF.

This clonotype was picked up a small number of times. The chain recombines TRBV21-1 with TRBJ1-3. TRBV21-1 is annotated as a pseudogene. This CDR3 spans 16 amino acids. The chain's CDR3 is CASSKEETDSGNTIYF. The DNA for the CDR3 is TGTGCCAGCAGCAAAGAGGAGACGGACTCTGGAAACACCATATATTTT.